What follows are 30 T cell receptor beta chains derived from one specimen sequenced in a study of blood T cell repertoires in COVID-19. Here immunoSEQ multiplex PCR was the method, and the copy in TCRdb shows in-frame clones only, minus some. The sample lists 55,000 to 65,000 clones; 70% to 90% were seen once. Sequenced sample: peripheral blood. The receptor source for this set is a man in his 60s with COVID-19, enrolled during active disease.

This clone came up once. The chain links TRBV19 to TRBJ1-2, with 7 bases identical to TRBD1. V lost 6 bases, J lost 1 base, and 8 bases stayed unmatched. The V gene's germline CDR1 is LNHDA and CDR2 SQIVND (reference sequence). The CDR3 length is 15 residues. CDR3 bases: TGTGCCAGTAGCCTTGGGACAGCTTATAACTATGGCTACACCTTC. As protein: CASSLGTAYNYGYTF.

CDR3 residues: CASSPQTGGTGELFF. The CDR3 region has the DNA TGTGCCAGCAGCCCGCAGACAGGGGGGACCGGGGAGCTGTTTTTT. J is TRBJ2-2 and V is TRBV9; TRBD1 matches 9 bases. There are 15 residues in the CDR3. CDR1 is SGDLS and CDR2 is YYNGEE in the germline V gene. V lost 4 bases, J lost 5 bases, and 6 bases stayed unmatched. Supplemented by reference TRBV9 and TRBJ2-2, the full variable domain reads DSGVTQTPKHLITATGQRVTLRCSPRSGDLSVYWYQQSLDQGLQFLIQYYNGEERAKGNILERFSAQQFPDLHSELNLSSLELGDSALYFCASSPQTGGTGELFFGEGSRLTVL.

The chain is built from TRBV5-1 and TRBJ2-3; 7 bases are shared with TRBD1. The junction had 5 bases not matched to a gene; V was cut back by 4 bases and J by 0 bases. The CDR3 has 15 amino acids. Per the germline V gene, CDR1 is SGHRS and CDR2 is YFSETQ. The CDR3 nucleotides are TGCGCCAGCAGCGACACAGGGGTTAGCACAGATACGCAGTATTTT. Protein sequence: CASSDTGVSTDTQYF.

V gene TRBV5-1 combines with J gene TRBJ1-1; TRBD1 might be the D (5 bases). The CDR3 contains 15 residues. Germline V gene data show CDR1 as SGHRS and CDR2 as YFSETQ. V was shortened by 0 bases and J by 2 bases, with 11 bases between the two germline ends. CDR3 in DNA: TGCGCCAGCAGCTTGGGAGCAGGGTCAAACACTGAAGCTTTCTTT. Its translation is CASSLGAGSNTEAFF.

The chain has TRBV15 and TRBJ2-3, with 7 nucleotides matching TRBD2. Germline CDR1 reads LNHNV; CDR2 reads YYDKDF (reference sequence). CDR3 length: 14 amino acids. Germline trimming cut 5 bases from V and 3 bases from J; bases unmatched to any gene: 5. Written as DNA, the CDR3 is TGTGCCACCAGCCGCGGACTAGGTACAGATACGCAGTATTTT. This gives the protein CATSRGLGTDTQYF.

The chain combines TRBV4-1 with TRBJ2-1; 13 bases agree with TRBD2. The CDR3 loop spans 16 amino acids. Looked up from germline, CDR1 is MGHRA and CDR2 is YSYEKL. V was pared by 4 bases and J by 6 bases, with 6 bases of the junction left unmatched. DNA of the CDR3: TGCGCCAGCAGCCCGGGACTAGCGGGGAACCTCAATGAGCAGTTCTTC. The encoded protein is CASSPGLAGNLNEQFF.

This chain uses TRBV6-2 or TRBV6-3 with TRBJ2-6; tentative D call: TRBD1 (6 bases). The germline V and J ends were trimmed by 1 base and 2 bases, with 12 bases remaining between them. Germline values: CDR1 MNHEY, CDR2 SVGEGT. This CDR3 comprises 17 residues. Here the CDR3 DNA reads TGTGCCAGCAGTTACTGGCAGGGGATAGCTGGGGCCAACGTCCTGACTTTC. Translated, it gives CASSYWQGIAGANVLTF.

For the CDR3, the DNA is TGTGCCAGCAGCCCCCAGGGGCGGTTGGGTGGCACTGAAGCTTTCTTT. Its translation: CASSPQGRLGGTEAFF. The rearrangement links TRBV11-2 to TRBJ1-1, with D possibly being TRBD1 (6 bases). From germline, CDR1 is SGHAT and CDR2 FQNNGV. The CDR3 sequence is 16 residues long. Deletions cut 5 bases from V and 4 bases from J, with 20 bases between. The complete variable domain, with remaining parts taken from reference TRBV11-2 and TRBJ1-1, reads EAGVAQSPRYKIIEKRQSVAFWCNPISGHATLYWYQQILGQGPKLLIQFQNNGVVDDSQLPKDRFSAERLKGVDSTLKIQPAKLEDSAVYLCASSPQGRLGGTEAFFGQGTRLTVV.

The chain joins TRBV3-1 (or the pseudogene TRBV3-2) to TRBJ2-5; weak D call: TRBD2 (6 bases). This CDR3 region has 17 residues. Germline assignment: CDR1 LGHDT and CDR2 YNNKEL (reference sequence). The V and J ends lost 4 bases and 5 bases respectively, with 23 bases between them. The DNA for the CDR3 is TGTGCCAGCAGCCTCCTAGGATGGGGCCCAGGGAGGGAGACCCAGTACTTC. Translating it yields CASSLLGWGPGRETQYF.

The chain joins TRBV29-1 to TRBJ1-2; D is undetermined. Deletions cut 1 base from V and 4 bases from J, with 10 bases between. CDR1 and CDR2 (germline): SQVTM, ANQGSEA. The CDR3 covers 13 residues. CDR3 protein: CSVEAWAGYGYTF. The CDR3 coding sequence is TGCAGCGTTGAAGCCTGGGCAGGCTATGGCTACACCTTC.

In this sample, this clone turned up a few times. J is TRBJ2-7 and V is TRBV5-4; TRBD2 might be the D (5 bases). The CDR3 spans 14 residues. Germline values: CDR1 SGHNT, CDR2 YYREEE (reference sequence). Deletions cut 2 bases from V and 7 bases from J, with 16 bases between. CDR3 loop: CASSFTGSKEEQYF. The CDR3 coding sequence is TGTGCCAGCAGCTTTACGGGGAGTAAGGAAGAGCAGTACTTC.

The V call is TRBV4-1, the J call TRBJ2-3; D is perhaps TRBD2 (6 bases). Per the germline V gene, CDR1 is MGHRA and CDR2 is YSYEKL. V was shortened by 0 bases and J by 1 base, with 14 bases between the two germline ends. CDR3 size: 17 residues. CDR3 nucleotide sequence: TGCGCCAGCAGCCAAGATTATGCGGGGATCCGCACAGATACGCAGTATTTT. It is translated as CASSQDYAGIRTDTQYF.

V is TRBV5-6 and J is TRBJ2-7; D not resolved. Between the trimmed V and J ends, which lost 4 bases and 3 bases, there was a span of 8 bases. The CDR3 contains 12 residues. Germline CDR1 is SGHDT and CDR2 is YYEEEE. The CDR3: CASSPGSYEQYF. The CDR3 DNA reads TGTGCCAGCAGCCCTGGTAGCTACGAGCAGTACTTC.

The chain combines TRBV5-3 with TRBJ2-7; D is possibly TRBD1 (6 bases). TRBV5-3 is identified as an open reading frame with a role that is uncertain. The ends were cut back, 5 bases at V and 5 bases at J, with 17 bases in the middle. The CDR3 has 14 amino acids. As DNA, the CDR3 is TGTGCCAGAAGTGGGAGATACAGGGCCAACGAGCAGTACTTC. Translated: CARSGRYRANEQYF.

This sequence joins TRBV29-1 and TRBJ2-7, with 8 bases fitting TRBD2. The CDR3 covers 14 residues. The germline CDR1 and CDR2 sequences are SQVTM and ANQGSEA. The V and J ends lost 1 base and 6 bases, in that order; junction bases with no gene match: 8. The CDR3 DNA is TGCAGCGTTGAAGGGACTAGCCAGGGCATCGAGCAGTACTTC. It specifies CSVEGTSQGIEQYF.

The J gene is TRBJ1-2, the V gene TRBV5-1, with TRBD1 matching 8 bases. This CDR3 comprises 15 residues. Germline V gives CDR1 SGHRS, CDR2 YFSETQ. V was clipped by 4 bases and J by 4 bases; unmatched bases: 9. The CDR3 DNA sequence: TGCGCCAGCAGCGTGACAGGGGAGCCCTCCTATGGCTACACCTTC. As protein: CASSVTGEPSYGYTF.

This rearrangement joins TRBV24-1 to TRBJ2-1; 9 bases match TRBD2. CDR3 length equals 15 residues. The V and J ends lost 4 bases and 5 bases, in that order; junction bases with no gene match: 5. Germline V CDR1 and CDR2: KGHDR, SFDVKD. CDR3 DNA sequence: TGTGCCACCAGTGAAGCGGGAGGTATACACAATGAGCAGTTCTTC. Amino acid sequence: CATSEAGGIHNEQFF.

This sequence joins TRBV7-9 and TRBJ2-1, with 9 bases identical to TRBD1. Trimming took 5 bases from V and 8 from J; bases not matched to a gene: 10. This CDR3 region has 15 residues. The germline gives CDR1 SEHNR, CDR2 FQNEAQ (reference sequence). As DNA, the CDR3 is TGTGCCAGCAGCACGGGACAGGGCCACTTTGATGAGCAGTTCTTC. It codes for CASSTGQGHFDEQFF.

The chain carries TRBV15 and TRBJ1-2; perhaps TRBD1 as D (5 bases). The CDR3 covers 16 residues. Germline loops: CDR1 LNHNV, CDR2 YYDKDF (reference sequence). V was cut by 3 bases and J by 1 base, with 15 bases left in between. The CDR3 coding sequence is TGTGCCACCAGCAGCCCCAGACAGCTCCGTAACTATGGCTACACCTTC. It specifies CATSSPRQLRNYGYTF.

The genes are TRBV27 and TRBJ1-2, with 7 bases aligning to TRBD1. Germline lookup yields CDR1 MNHEY and CDR2 SMNVEV (reference sequence). The length of the CDR3 is 14 residues. V lost 2 bases to trimming and J lost 1 base; unmatched junction nucleotides: 1. The CDR3 nucleotides read TGTGCCAGCAGTTTAAGGGGGCTTAACTATGGCTACACCTTC. Its protein product is CASSLRGLNYGYTF.

This clone was observed a single time. The J gene is TRBJ2-2, the V gene TRBV5-1; D might be TRBD1 (6 bases). From germline, CDR1 is SGHRS and CDR2 YFSETQ. V dropped 1 base and J dropped 1 base, with 8 bases sitting between them. This CDR3 is built from 15 residues. The CDR3 region is CASSLTQGNTGELFF. CDR3 bases: TGCGCCAGCAGCTTGACACAGGGGAACACCGGGGAGCTGTTTTTT.

The chain combines TRBV7-9 with TRBJ2-7; 8 nucleotides align to TRBD1. Trimming cost V 5 bases and J 6 bases; bases outside gene matches: 9. CDR3 length equals 14 residues. Germline CDR1 is SEHNR and CDR2 is FQNEAQ (reference sequence). The CDR3, as DNA: TGTGCCAGCAGCAGAGGACAGGGAGTAGGCGAGCAGTACTTC. Amino acid sequence: CASSRGQGVGEQYF.

The rearrangement uses TRBV14 and TRBJ2-3, with TRBD1 as a possible D gene (6 bases). CDR3 length: 15 residues. The V and J ends lost 5 bases and 2 bases respectively, with 14 bases between them. Germline V gene data show CDR1 as SGHDN and CDR2 as FVKESK. DNA of the CDR3: TGTGCCAGCAGCAGGATACTGGGGGCCACAGATACGCAGTATTTT. Its translation: CASSRILGATDTQYF.

The V gene is TRBV5-1, the J gene TRBJ2-2; tentative D call: TRBD1 (6 bases). The length of the CDR3 is 15 residues. Germline CDR1 and CDR2: SGHRS and YFSETQ. Trimming stripped 1 base from V and 7 bases from J, with 14 bases between. CDR3 sequence: CASSLIAGAGGELFF. CDR3 DNA sequence: TGCGCCAGCAGCTTGATCGCAGGGGCGGGCGGGGAGCTGTTTTTT.

Notes on this clone: Other DNA sequences within the sample encode an identical CDR3. The genes are TRBV3-1 (or the pseudogene TRBV3-2) and TRBJ1-1, with 7 nucleotides matching TRBD1. Germline CDR1 is LGHDT and CDR2 is YNNKEL (reference sequence). Trimming at V came to 6 bases and at J to 1 base, leaving 2 bases not matched to a gene. This CDR3 comprises 13 residues. For the CDR3, the DNA is TGTGCCAGCAGTCGACAGGGGAACACTGAAGCTTTCTTT. This codes for CASSRQGNTEAFF.

The chain has TRBV5-1 and TRBJ1-2; D uncertain. V was trimmed by 0 bases and J by 2 bases, leaving 11 bases between them. Germline V gene sequence: CDR1 SGHRS, CDR2 YFSETQ. The CDR3 loop spans 15 amino acids. In DNA form, the CDR3 reads TGCGCCAGCAGCTTGGACGGCGGTGGGAACTATGGCTACACCTTC. It codes for CASSLDGGGNYGYTF. Variable domain in full (rest from reference TRBV5-1 and TRBJ1-2): KAGVTQTPRYLIKTRGQQVTLSCSPISGHRSVSWYQQTPGQGLQFLFEYFSETQRNKGNFPGRFSGRQFSNSRSEMNVSTLELGDSALYLCASSLDGGGNYGYTFGSGTRLTVV.

This rearrangement joins TRBV6-1 to TRBJ2-2, with a weak D call TRBD2 (5 bases). Looked up from germline, CDR1 is MNHNS and CDR2 is SASEGT. This CDR3 comprises 16 residues. V shed 4 bases and J shed 0 bases, with 12 bases lying between them. The CDR3 DNA reads as TGTGCCAGCAGTGGAGGGCATAATACGAACACCGGGGAGCTGTTTTTT. Translation: CASSGGHNTNTGELFF.

The chain recombines TRBV29-1 with TRBJ1-1; the D gene is possibly TRBD1 (5 bases). The CDR3 contains 14 residues. From germline, CDR1 is SQVTM and CDR2 ANQGSEA. Trimming took 8 bases from V and 10 from J, leaving 26 bases between them. This CDR3 reads CSFSGGGAAYGAFF. DNA for the CDR3: TGCAGCTTCTCGGGTGGAGGGGCCGCCTATGGAGCTTTCTTT. Looking up the rest from reference TRBV29-1 and TRBJ1-1 gives the full variable domain: SAVISQKPSRDICQRGTSLTIQCQVDSQVTMMFWYRQQPGQSLTLIATANQGSEATYESGFVIDKFPISRPNLTFSTLTVSNMSPEDSSIYLCSFSGGGAAYGAFFGQGTRLTVV.

This sequence joins TRBV7-6 and TRBJ2-1; a possible D gene is TRBD2 (5 bases). The CDR3 is 15 amino acids. With 2 bases removed from V and 10 bases from J, the gap between germline ends came to 18 bases. Germline CDR1 SGHVS, CDR2 FNYEAQ. CDR3 residues: CASSLWRGPPEEQFF. DNA for the CDR3: TGTGCCAGCAGCTTATGGCGCGGGCCTCCAGAGGAGCAGTTCTTC.

This clone has only one observation. The rearrangement joins TRBV2 to TRBJ2-7; 8 bases fit TRBD2. There are 16 residues in the CDR3. J lost 0 bases, V lost 7 bases, and 11 bases had no gene match. The V gene's germline CDR1 is SNHLY and CDR2 FYNNEI. The CDR3: CASTTIAGLSSYEQYF. CDR3 in DNA: TGTGCCAGCACCACGATAGCGGGACTTAGCTCCTACGAGCAGTACTTC.